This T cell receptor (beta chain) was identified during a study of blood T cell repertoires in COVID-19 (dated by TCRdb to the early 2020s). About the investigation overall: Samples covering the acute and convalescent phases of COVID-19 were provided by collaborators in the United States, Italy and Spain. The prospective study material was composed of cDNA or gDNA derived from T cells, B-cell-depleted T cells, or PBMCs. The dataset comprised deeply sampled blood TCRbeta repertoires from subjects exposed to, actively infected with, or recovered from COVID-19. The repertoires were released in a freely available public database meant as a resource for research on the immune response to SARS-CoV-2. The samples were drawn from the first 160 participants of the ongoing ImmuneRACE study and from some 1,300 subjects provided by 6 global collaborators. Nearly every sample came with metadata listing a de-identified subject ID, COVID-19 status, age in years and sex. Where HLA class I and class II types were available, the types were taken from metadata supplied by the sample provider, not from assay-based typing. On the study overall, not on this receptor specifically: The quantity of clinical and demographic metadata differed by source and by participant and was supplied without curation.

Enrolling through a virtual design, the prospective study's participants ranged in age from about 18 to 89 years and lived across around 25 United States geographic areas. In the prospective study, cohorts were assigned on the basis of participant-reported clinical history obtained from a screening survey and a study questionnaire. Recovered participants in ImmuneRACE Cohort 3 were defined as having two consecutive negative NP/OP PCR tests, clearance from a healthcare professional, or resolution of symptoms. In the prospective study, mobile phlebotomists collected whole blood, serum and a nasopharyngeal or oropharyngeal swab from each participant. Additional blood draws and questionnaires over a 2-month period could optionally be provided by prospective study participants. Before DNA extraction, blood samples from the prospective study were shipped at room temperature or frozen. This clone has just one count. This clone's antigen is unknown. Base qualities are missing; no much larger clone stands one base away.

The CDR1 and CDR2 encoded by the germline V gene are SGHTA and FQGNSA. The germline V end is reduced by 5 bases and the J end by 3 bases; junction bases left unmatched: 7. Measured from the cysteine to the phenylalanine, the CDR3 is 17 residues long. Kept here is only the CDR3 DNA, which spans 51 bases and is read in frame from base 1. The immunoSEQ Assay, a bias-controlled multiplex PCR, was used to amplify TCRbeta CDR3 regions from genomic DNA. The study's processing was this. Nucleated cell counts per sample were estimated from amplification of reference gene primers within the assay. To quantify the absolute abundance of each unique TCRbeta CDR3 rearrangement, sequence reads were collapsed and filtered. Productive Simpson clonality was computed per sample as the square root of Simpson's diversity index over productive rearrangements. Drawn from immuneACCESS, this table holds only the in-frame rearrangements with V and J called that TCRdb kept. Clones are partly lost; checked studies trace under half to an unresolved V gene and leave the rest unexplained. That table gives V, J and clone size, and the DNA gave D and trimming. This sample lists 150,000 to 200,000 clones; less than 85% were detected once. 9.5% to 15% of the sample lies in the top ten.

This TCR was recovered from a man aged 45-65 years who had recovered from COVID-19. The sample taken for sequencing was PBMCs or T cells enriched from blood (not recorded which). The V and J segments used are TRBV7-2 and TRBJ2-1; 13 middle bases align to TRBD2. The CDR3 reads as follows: CASSPLLAGGLYNEQFF. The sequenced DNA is TGTGCCAGCAGCCCGCTACTAGCGGGGGGGCTCTACAATGAGCAGTTCTTC.